The text below deals with one TCR beta chain. The data belong to a study of blood T cell repertoires in COVID-19. V dropped 7 bases and J dropped 2 bases, with 14 bases sitting between them. The CDR3 length is 14 residues. Germline CDR1 SGHTA, CDR2 FQGNSA. Per the original data handling: Amplifying reference gene primers gave estimates of nucleated cell counts. Profiled with immunoSEQ multiplex PCR; TCRdb holds only in-frame clones, not every one. V, J and clone size derive from that table, while D and trimming were established from the DNA sequence. The sample consists of 250,000 to 300,000 clones, around 79% of them appearing once.

The V and J genes are TRBV7-2 and TRBJ1-2; D is possibly TRBD1 (5 bases). The clonotype originates from a woman older than 75 with acute or convalescent COVID-19. The sequencing sample was made of peripheral blood. The DNA for the CDR3 is TGTGCCAGCACCTTCGGGGGGGGGAACTATGGCTACACCTTC. This encodes CASTFGGGNYGYTF.